This T cell receptor beta chain appears in the sequencing data of a study of cytomegalovirus exposure and HLA in healthy donors. The CDR3 is made up of 20 amino acids. Germline V CDR1 and CDR2: SQVTM, ANQGSEA. With 2 bases clipped from V and 0 bases from J, the junction kept 18 bases outside the gene matches. Notes on the study in general: Generally TCR sequences proved uncommon, though certain public TCRs appeared in numerous donors.

The donors were part of the roughly 130-subject validation cohort, which stood apart from the approximately 670-subject first cohort. Turning to this clone: Its antigen is not identified.

Clones were read by immunoSEQ multiplex PCR, and TCRdb kept only the in-frame ones, dropping some. The table has a few hundred thousand clones, around 91% seen once. This sequence originates from a woman aged 18-30 years in good health and CMV-seronegative. Sequencing was carried out using PBMCs. The genes are TRBV29-1 and TRBJ2-2, with TRBD1 identical over 7 bases. The CDR3: CSVEQVGGQRKPPNTGELFF. As DNA, the CDR3 is TGCAGCGTTGAACAGGTTGGGGGACAGAGAAAACCACCGAACACCGGGGAGCTGTTTTTT.